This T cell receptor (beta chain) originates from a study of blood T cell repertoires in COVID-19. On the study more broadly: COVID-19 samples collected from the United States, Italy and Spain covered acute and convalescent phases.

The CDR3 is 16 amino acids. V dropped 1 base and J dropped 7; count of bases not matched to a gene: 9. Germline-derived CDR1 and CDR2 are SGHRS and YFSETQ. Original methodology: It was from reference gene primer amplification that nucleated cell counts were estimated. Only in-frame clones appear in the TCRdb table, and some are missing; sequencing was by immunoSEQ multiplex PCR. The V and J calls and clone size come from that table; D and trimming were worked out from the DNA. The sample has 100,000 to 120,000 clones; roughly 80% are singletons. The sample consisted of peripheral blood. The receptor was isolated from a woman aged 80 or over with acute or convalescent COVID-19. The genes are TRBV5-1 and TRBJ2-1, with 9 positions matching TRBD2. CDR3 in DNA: TGCGCCAGCAGCTTGAGGGGGACTAGCAGTCTAAATGAGCAGTTCTTC. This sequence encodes CASSLRGTSSLNEQFF.